This TCR beta chain was sequenced during a study of shared clonotypes between healthy human individuals. For the study at large: A donor's plate count was three for CD4 naive and three for CD4 memory; CD8 naive had two and CD8 memory one.

The assay was immunoSEQ multiplex PCR, and TCRdb's table has in-frame clones only and misses some. The profile shows about a million clones, about three quarters of them singletons. Germline CDR1 is GTSNPN and CDR2 is SVGIG (reference sequence). This CDR3 has 14 residues. V lost 3 bases to trimming and J lost 5 bases, with 11 bases between them. The chain employs TRBV30 and TRBJ1-6; D not certain. The sequence was obtained from a man aged 18 to 29 in good health. Input material: memory CD4+ T cells sorted from blood. Indicated subset: CD45RA-negative fraction. CDR3 sequence reads: CAWRWAENNSPLHF. CDR3 coding DNA: TGTGCCTGGAGGTGGGCAGAGAATAATTCACCCCTCCACTTT.